This T cell receptor beta chain comes out of a study of T cells in Graves' hyperthyroidism and ophthalmopathy. This clonotype was observed many times. The CDR3 runs 13 residues. Trimming pared 3 bases from V and 3 bases from J, leaving 8 bases between. Germline V gene data show CDR1 as LGHDT and CDR2 as YNNKEL (reference sequence). TCR beta CDR3 regions were amplified from RNA transcripts. The HTBI primer set was used in a first-round RT-PCR of the TCR CDR3. A single record per CDR3 protein comes from TCRdb applying MiXCR to the multiplex PCR reads. The repertoire holds 130,000 to 150,000 distinct CDR3 sequences, with roughly a fifth as singletons.

This TCR was sampled from a woman between 50 and 59 years old with Graves' hyperthyroidism that later progressed to Graves' ophthalmopathy. The chain employs TRBV3-1 and TRBJ1-2; D gene unclear. The specimen was blood. The CDR3 here is CASSQDPHYGYTF. CDR3 nucleotide sequence: TGTGCCAGCAGCCAGGATCCCCACTATGGCTACACCTTC.